This TCR beta chain was sequenced in a study of blood T cell repertoires in COVID-19. The wider study: Spain, Italy and the United States supplied samples that represented acute and convalescent COVID-19. T cells, B-cell-depleted T cells, or PBMCs provided the cDNA or gDNA that served as material.

This clone appeared a few times. Patients from Seattle were sampled longitudinally, starting during active infection. Per the original data handling: Amplification with reference gene primers provided the estimates of nucleated cell counts. Data came from immunoSEQ multiplex PCR; TCRdb stores just in-frame clones and leaves some out. That table supplies the V and J calls and clone size; D and trimming were determined from the DNA. This sample has about 300,000 clones, with approximately 84% found just once. CDR1 is LNHDA and CDR2 is SQIVND in the germline V gene (reference sequence). The V segment lost 3 bases and the J segment 5 bases; nucleotides outside the gene matches: 14. This CDR3 has 17 amino acids.

The receptor was derived from a human donor with COVID-19, enrolled during active disease. The donor label of this sample is uncertain. The sequenced sample was peripheral blood. The chain is built from TRBV19 and TRBJ2-7; 9 bases line up with TRBD1. The CDR3 region is CASSIQAPGQGSHEQYF. In DNA, the CDR3 is TGTGCCAGTAGTATCCAAGCCCCGGGACAGGGAAGTCACGAGCAGTACTTC.